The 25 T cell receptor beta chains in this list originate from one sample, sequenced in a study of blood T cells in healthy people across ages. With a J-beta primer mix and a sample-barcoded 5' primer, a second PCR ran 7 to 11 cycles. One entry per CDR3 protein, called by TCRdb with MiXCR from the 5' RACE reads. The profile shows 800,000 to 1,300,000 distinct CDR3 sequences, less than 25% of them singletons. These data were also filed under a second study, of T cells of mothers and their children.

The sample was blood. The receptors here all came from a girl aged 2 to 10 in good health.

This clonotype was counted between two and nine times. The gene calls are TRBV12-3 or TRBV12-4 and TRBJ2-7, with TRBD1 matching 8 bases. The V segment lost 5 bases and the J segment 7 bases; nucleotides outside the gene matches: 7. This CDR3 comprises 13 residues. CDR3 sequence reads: CASSPRGLGEQYF. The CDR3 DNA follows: TGTGCCAGCAGTCCCAGGGGGCTAGGGGAGCAGTACTTC.

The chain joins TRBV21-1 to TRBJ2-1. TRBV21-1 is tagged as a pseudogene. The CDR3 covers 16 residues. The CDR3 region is CASLTIERSYYNEQFF. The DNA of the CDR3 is TGTGCCAGCCTCACGATCGAGCGGAGTTACTACAATGAGCAGTTCTTC.

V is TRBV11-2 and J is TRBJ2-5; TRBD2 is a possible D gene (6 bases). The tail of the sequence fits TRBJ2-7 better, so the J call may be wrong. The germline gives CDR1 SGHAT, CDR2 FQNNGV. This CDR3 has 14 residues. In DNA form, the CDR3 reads TGTGCCAGCAGCTTCGGGAGCCTGGTCCACGAGCAGTACTTC. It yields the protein CASSFGSLVHEQYF.

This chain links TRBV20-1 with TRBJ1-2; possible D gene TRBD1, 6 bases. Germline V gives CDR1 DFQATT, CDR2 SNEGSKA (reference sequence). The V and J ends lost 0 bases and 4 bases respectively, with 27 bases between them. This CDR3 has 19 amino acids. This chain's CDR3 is CSARENPTGQVIDAYGYTF. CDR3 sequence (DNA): TGCAGTGCTAGAGAGAATCCTACGGGACAAGTAATAGACGCCTATGGCTACACCTTC.

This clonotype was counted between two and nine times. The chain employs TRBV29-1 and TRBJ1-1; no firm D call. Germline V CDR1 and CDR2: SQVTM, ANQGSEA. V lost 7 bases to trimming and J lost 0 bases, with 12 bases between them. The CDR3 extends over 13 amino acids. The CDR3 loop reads CSAVPPLNTEAFF. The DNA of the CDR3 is TGCAGCGCCGTACCGCCCCTGAACACTGAAGCTTTCTTT.

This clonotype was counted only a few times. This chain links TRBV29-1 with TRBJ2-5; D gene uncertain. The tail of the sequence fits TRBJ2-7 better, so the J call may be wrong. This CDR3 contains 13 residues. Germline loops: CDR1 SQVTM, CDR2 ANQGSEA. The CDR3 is CSVSTYPGYEQYF. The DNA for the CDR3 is TGCAGCGTCTCCACTTACCCTGGCTACGAGCAGTACTTC.

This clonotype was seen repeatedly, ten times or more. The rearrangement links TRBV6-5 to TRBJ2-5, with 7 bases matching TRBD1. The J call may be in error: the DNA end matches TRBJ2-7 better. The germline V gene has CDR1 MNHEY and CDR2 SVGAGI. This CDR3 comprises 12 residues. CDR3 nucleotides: TGTGCCAGCAGGACAGGGAGCTACGAGCAGTACTTC. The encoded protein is CASRTGSYEQYF.

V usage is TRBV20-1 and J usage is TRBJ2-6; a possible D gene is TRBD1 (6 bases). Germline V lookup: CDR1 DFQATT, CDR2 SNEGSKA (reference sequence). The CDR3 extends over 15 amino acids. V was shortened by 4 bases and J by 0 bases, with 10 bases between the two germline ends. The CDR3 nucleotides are TGCAGTGCTATTGGACAGTCCTCTGGGGCCAACGTCCTGACTTTC. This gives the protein CSAIGQSSGANVLTF.

The CDR3 bases are TGTGCCAGCAGCCCCGGCGGGCTCGGTGAGCAGTTCTTC. Amino acids: CASSPGGLGEQFF. The chain is built from TRBV5-6 and TRBJ2-5, with D perhaps TRBD2 (5 bases). The DNA end favors TRBJ2-1, so the J call may be wrong. Germline V gene sequence: CDR1 SGHDT, CDR2 YYEEEE. CDR3 size: 13 residues.

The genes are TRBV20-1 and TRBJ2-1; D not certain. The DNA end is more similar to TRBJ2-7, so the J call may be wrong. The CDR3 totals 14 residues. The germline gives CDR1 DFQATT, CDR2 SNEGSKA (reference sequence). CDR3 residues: CSAAKRLRTYEQYF. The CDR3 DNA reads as TGCAGTGCTGCGAAGAGGCTACGGACCTACGAGCAGTACTTC.

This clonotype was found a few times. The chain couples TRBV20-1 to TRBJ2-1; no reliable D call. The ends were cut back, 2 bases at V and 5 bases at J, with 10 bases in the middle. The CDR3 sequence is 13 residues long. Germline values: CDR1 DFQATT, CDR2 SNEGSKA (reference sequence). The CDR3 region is CSARFVPNNEQFF. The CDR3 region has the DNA TGCAGTGCTAGATTCGTCCCCAACAATGAGCAGTTCTTC.

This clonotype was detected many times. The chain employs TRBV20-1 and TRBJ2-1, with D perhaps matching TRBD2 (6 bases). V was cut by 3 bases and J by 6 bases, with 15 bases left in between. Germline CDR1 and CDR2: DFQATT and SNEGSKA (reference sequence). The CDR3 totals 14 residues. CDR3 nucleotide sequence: TGCAGTGCTAGGCCCAGGGACGGGGGCAATGAGCAGTTCTTC. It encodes CSARPRDGGNEQFF.

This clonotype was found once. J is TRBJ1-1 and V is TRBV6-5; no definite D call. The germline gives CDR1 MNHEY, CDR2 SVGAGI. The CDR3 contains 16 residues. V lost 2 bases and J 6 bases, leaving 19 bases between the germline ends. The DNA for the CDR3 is TGTGCCAGCAGTTACCGCAGCCAACTTACGGATTCTGAAGCTTTCTTT. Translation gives CASSYRSQLTDSEAFF.

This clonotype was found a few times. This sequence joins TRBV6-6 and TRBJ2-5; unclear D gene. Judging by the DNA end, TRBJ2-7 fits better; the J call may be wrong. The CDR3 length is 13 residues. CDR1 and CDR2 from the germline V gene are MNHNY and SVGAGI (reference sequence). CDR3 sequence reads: CASSVQITYEQYF. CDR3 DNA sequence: TGTGCCAGCAGCGTCCAGATTACCTACGAGCAGTACTTC.

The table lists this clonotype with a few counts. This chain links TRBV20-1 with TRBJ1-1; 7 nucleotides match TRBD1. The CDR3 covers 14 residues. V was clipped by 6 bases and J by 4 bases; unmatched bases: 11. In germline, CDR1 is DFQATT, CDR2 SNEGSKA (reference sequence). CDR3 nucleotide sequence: TGCAGTGCCAAACCGACAGGGTTCGGCACTGAAGCTTTCTTT. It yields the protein CSAKPTGFGTEAFF.

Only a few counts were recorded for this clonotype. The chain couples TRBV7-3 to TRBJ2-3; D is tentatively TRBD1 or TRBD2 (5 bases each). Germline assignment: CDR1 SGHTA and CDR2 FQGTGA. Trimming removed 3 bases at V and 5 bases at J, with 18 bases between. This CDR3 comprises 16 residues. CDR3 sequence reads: CASSLVGTTFRDTQYF. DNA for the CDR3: TGTGCCAGCAGCTTGGTGGGGACCACCTTTAGAGATACGCAGTATTTT.

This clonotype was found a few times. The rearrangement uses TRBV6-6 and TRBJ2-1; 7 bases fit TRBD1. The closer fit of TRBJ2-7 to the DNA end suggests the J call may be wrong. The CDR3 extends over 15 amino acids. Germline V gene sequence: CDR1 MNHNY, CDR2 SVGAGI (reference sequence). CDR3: CASSSPGQLLYEQYF. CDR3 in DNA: TGTGCCAGCAGTTCTCCGGGACAGCTCCTCTACGAGCAGTACTTC.

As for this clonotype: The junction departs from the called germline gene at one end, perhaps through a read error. The CDR3 DNA sequence: TGTGCCAGCAGTCGGGACTATCAGTTCCGGTTCTTC. This translates into CASSRDYQFRFF. The V call is TRBV12-3 or TRBV12-4, the J call TRBJ2-5, with TRBD2 identical over 7 bases. There are 12 residues in the CDR3.

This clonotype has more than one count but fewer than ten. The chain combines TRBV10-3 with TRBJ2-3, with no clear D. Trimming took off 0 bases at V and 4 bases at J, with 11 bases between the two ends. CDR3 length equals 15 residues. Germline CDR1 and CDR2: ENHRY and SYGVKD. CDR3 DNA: TGTGCCATCAGTGAGTCTGCGACCATACCAGATACGCAGTATTTT. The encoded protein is CAISESATIPDTQYF.

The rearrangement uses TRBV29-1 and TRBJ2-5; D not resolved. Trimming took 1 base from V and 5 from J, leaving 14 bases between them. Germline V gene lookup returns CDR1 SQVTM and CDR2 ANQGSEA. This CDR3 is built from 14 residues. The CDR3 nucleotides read TGCAGCGTTGAAGGGCGACTTAAAAGGGAGACCCAGTACTTC. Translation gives CSVEGRLKRETQYF.

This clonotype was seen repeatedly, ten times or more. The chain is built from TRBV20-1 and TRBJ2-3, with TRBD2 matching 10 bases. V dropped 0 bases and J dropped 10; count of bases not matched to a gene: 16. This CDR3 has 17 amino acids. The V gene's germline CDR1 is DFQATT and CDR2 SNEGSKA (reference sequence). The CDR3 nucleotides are TGCAGTGCTAGAGATCGAGTCCAGCGGGGGGGCCTGATGGCGCAGTATTTT. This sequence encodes CSARDRVQRGGLMAQYF.

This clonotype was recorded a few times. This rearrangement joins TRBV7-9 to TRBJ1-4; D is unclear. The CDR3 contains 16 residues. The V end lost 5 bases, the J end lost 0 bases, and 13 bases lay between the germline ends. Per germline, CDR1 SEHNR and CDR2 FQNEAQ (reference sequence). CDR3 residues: CASSPRVPATNEKLFF. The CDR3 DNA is TGTGCCAGCAGCCCGCGGGTCCCCGCAACTAATGAAAAACTGTTTTTT.

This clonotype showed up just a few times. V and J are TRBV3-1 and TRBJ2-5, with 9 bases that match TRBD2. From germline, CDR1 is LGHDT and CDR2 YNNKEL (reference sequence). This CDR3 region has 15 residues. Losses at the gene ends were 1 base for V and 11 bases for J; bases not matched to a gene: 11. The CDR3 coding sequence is TGTGCCAGCAGCCAAGTTGGTAGCGGGAGTGAGGAGCAGTACTTC. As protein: CASSQVGSGSEEQYF.

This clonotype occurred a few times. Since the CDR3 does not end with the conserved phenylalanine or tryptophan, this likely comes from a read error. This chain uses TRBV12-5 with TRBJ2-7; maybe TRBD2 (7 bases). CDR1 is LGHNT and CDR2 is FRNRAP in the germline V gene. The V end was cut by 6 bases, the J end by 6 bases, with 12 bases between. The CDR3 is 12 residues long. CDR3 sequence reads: CASGLGGPEQYL. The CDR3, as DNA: TGTGCTAGTGGCCTCGGGGGGCCCGAGCAGTACCTC.

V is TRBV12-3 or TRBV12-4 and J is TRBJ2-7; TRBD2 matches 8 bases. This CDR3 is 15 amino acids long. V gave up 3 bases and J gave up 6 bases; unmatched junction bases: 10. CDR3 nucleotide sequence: TGTGCCAGCAGTTTGGTGGGACTAGGGAGGATCGAGCAGTACTTC. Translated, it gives CASSLVGLGRIEQYF.